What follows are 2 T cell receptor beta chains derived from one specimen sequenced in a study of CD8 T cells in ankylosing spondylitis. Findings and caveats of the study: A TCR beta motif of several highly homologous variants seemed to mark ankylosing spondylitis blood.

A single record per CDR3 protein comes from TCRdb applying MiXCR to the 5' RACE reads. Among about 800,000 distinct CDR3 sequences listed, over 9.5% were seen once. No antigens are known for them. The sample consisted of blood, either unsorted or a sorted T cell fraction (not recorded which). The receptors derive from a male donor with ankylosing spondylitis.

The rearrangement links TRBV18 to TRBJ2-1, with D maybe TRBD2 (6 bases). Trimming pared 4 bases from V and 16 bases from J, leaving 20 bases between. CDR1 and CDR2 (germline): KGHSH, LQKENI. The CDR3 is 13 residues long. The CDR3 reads CASSLPGLASLFF. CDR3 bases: TGTGCCAGCTCACTCCCCGGTCTAGCGAGCCTTTTCTTC.

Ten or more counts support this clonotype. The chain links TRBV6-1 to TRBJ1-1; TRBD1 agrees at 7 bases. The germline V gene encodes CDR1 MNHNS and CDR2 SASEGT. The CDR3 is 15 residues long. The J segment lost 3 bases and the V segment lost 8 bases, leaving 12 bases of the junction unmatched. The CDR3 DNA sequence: TGTGCCAGCGAGTATCGGACAGGTCTGGACACTGAAGCTTTCTTT. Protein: CASEYRTGLDTEAFF.